This record concerns one T cell receptor (beta chain) sequence. Its specificity is unknown. Sequencing used immunoSEQ multiplex PCR; TCRdb keeps in-frame clones, though not all of them. Here the sample spans more than 20,000 clones, approximately 72% being singletons. This specimen belongs to a study of CD4 T cells in relation to SARS-CoV-2 and coronaviruses. This CDR3 comprises 15 residues. V was clipped by 0 bases and J by 2 bases, with 11 bases between them. Germline V gene data show CDR1 as MNHEY and CDR2 as SVGAGI. The unexposed donors gave CD4+ T cells in about 2011-2018, prior to COVID-19. CD4+ T cells were isolated from the cells after 10 days of culture. As cell numbers allowed, unexposed-donor CD4+ T cells faced SARS-CoV-2 S/N and four cold-coronavirus spikes. On days 3 and 7, cultures got half fresh IL-2 medium.

This TCR came from a human donor in good health. This chain uses TRBV6-5 with TRBJ2-7, with TRBD2 as a possible D gene (6 bases). Sequenced sample: CD4+ T cells from PBMCs, cultured in vitro. The CDR3 region has the DNA TGTGCCAGCAGTTACTCTGGGCGGGGAGCCTACGAGCAGTACTTC. Its protein product is CASSYSGRGAYEQYF.